Described below is a single T cell receptor beta chain sequence and its context. The data derive from a study of blood T cell repertoires in COVID-19. Profiled with immunoSEQ multiplex PCR; TCRdb holds only in-frame clones, not every one. The sample carries 160,000 or so clones, 75% to 85% recorded once. The CDR3 is 14 residues long. V was pared by 1 base and J by 0 bases, with 6 bases between. Per the germline V gene, CDR1 is SGHTA and CDR2 is FQGNSA. Material: peripheral blood. The chain combines TRBV7-2 with TRBJ1-2; D not resolved. The sequence came from a man between 60 and 75 years old with acute or convalescent COVID-19. This CDR3 reads CASSLVAANYGYTF. CDR3 nucleotides: TGTGCCAGCAGCTTAGTGGCAGCTAACTATGGCTACACCTTC.